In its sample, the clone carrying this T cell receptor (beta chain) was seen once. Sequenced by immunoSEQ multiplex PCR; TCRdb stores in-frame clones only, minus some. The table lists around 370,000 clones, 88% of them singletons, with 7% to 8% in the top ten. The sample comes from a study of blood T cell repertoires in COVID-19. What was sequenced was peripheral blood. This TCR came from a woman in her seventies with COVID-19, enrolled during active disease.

CDR3 DNA: TGCGCCAGCAGCCAACTGTACGAGCAGTACTTC. It encodes CASSQLYEQYF. The V call is TRBV5-1, the J call TRBJ2-7; D remains unclear. V gave up 4 bases and J gave up 4 bases, with 6 bases separating them. The CDR3 runs to 11 residues. Germline CDR1 is SGHRS and CDR2 is YFSETQ.